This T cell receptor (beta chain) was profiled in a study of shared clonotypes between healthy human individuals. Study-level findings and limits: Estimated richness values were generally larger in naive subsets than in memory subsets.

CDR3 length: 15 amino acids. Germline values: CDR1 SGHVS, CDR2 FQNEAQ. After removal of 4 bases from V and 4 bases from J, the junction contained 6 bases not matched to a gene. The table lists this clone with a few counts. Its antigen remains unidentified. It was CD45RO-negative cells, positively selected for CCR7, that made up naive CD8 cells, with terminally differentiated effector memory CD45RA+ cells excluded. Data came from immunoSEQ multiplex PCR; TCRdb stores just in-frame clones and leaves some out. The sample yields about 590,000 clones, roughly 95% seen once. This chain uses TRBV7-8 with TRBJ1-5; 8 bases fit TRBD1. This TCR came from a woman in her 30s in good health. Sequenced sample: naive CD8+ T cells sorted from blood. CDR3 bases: TGTGCCAGCAGCTGGGGACAGGACGAAAATCAGCCCCAGCATTTT. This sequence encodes CASSWGQDENQPQHF.